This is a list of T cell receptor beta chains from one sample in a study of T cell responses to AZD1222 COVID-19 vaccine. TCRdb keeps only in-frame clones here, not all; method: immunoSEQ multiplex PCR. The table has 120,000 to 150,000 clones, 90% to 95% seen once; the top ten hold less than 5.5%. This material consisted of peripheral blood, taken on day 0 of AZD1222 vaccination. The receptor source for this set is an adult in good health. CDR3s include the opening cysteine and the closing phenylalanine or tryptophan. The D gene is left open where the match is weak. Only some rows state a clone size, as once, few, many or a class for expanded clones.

CDR3 protein: CASSLGSGSGGNTIYF
CDR3 DNA: TGTGCCAGCAGCTTAGGATCGGGGTCAGGAGGAAACACCATATATTTT
D gene: NA
J gene: TRBJ1-3
V gene: TRBV7-2
clone size: NA

CDR3 protein: CASRRAGGGNYYEQYF
CDR3 DNA: TGTGCCAGCAGGAGAGCCGGTGGGGGAAATTACTACGAGCAGTACTTC
D gene: NA
J gene: TRBJ2-7
V gene: TRBV2
clone size: NA

CDR3 protein: CASTHNFNRNTDTQYF
CDR3 DNA: TGTGCCAGTACCCACAACTTCAATCGGAACACAGATACGCAGTATTTT
D gene: NA
J gene: TRBJ2-3
V gene: TRBV19
clone size: NA

CDR3 protein: CASSLTSGNPPVFF
CDR3 DNA: TGTGCCAGCAGTTTGACTAGCGGGAACCCCCCGGTTTTCTTC
D gene: TRBD2
J gene: TRBJ2-1
V gene: TRBV28
clone size: once

CDR3 protein: CASSTGTEGGYTF
CDR3 DNA: TGTGCCAGCAGCACCGGGACAGAGGGCGGCTACACCTTC
D gene: TRBD1
J gene: TRBJ1-2
V gene: TRBV7-9
clone size: NA

CDR3 protein: CASNLGQATGGTEAFF
CDR3 DNA: TGTGCCAGCAATTTAGGTCAGGCCACCGGGGGGACTGAAGCTTTCTTT
D gene: NA
J gene: TRBJ1-1
V gene: TRBV27
clone size: NA

CDR3 protein: CASSPTSGGANEQFF
CDR3 DNA: TGTGCCAGCAGCCCGACTAGCGGGGGGGCCAATGAGCAGTTCTTC
D gene: TRBD2
J gene: TRBJ2-1
V gene: TRBV6-5
clone size: NA

CDR3 protein: CASSRGTEAGYTF
CDR3 DNA: TGTGCCAGCAGCAGGGGGACAGAGGCTGGCTACACCTTC
D gene: TRBD1
J gene: TRBJ1-2
V gene: TRBV7-2
clone size: NA

CDR3 protein: CASSTAGCRAYEQYF
CDR3 DNA: TGTGCCAGCAGCACCGCAGGGTGTAGGGCCTACGAGCAGTACTTC
D gene: NA
J gene: TRBJ2-7
V gene: TRBV21-1
clone size: NA

CDR3 protein: CASSVGVIQETQYF
CDR3 DNA: TGTGCCAGCAGCGTAGGGGTCATCCAAGAGACCCAGTACTTC
D gene: NA
J gene: TRBJ2-5
V gene: TRBV9
clone size: NA

CDR3 protein: CASSPRLVGAFF
CDR3 DNA: TGTGCCAGCAGTCCAAGACTTGTAGGGGCTTTCTTT
D gene: NA
J gene: TRBJ1-1
V gene: TRBV12-3/TRBV12-4
clone size: NA

CDR3 protein: CASLLDSMNTEAFF
CDR3 DNA: TGTGCCAGCCTATTAGACTCCATGAACACTGAAGCTTTCTTT
D gene: NA
J gene: TRBJ1-1
V gene: TRBV2
clone size: NA

CDR3 protein: CASSQGRLNTEAFF
CDR3 DNA: TGCGCCAGCAGCCAGGGAAGATTGAACACTGAAGCTTTCTTT
D gene: NA
J gene: TRBJ1-1
V gene: TRBV4-3
clone size: once

CDR3 protein: CASSFGGGPGRGGYTF
CDR3 DNA: TGCGCCAGCAGCTTCGGGGGTGGCCCCGGGAGGGGAGGCTACACCTTC
D gene: NA
J gene: TRBJ1-2
V gene: TRBV5-1
clone size: NA

CDR3 protein: CSVLRQVDTEAFF
CDR3 DNA: TGCAGCGTTCTGCGACAGGTAGACACTGAAGCTTTCTTT
D gene: NA
J gene: TRBJ1-1
V gene: TRBV29-1
clone size: NA

CDR3 protein: CSVELGLGAEAFF
CDR3 DNA: TGCAGCGTTGAATTGGGATTGGGGGCTGAAGCTTTCTTT
D gene: NA
J gene: TRBJ1-1
V gene: TRBV29-1
clone size: NA

CDR3 protein: CASSLEGQAPGGYTF
CDR3 DNA: TGTGCCAGCTCGCTAGAAGGCCAGGCCCCGGGAGGCTACACCTTC
D gene: NA
J gene: TRBJ1-2
V gene: TRBV18
clone size: NA

CDR3 protein: CSVESRLDTTQYF
CDR3 DNA: TGCAGCGTTGAGAGTCGCTTGGACACTACGCAGTATTTT
D gene: NA
J gene: TRBJ2-3
V gene: TRBV29-1
clone size: NA

CDR3 protein: CASSTPQGLLEQYF
CDR3 DNA: TGTGCCAGCAGCACACCACAGGGACTGCTCGAGCAGTACTTC
D gene: NA
J gene: TRBJ2-7
V gene: TRBV5-6
clone size: once

CDR3 protein: CASSQDRRNQPQHF
CDR3 DNA: TGCGCCAGCAGCCAAGACCGCAGAAATCAGCCCCAGCATTTT
D gene: NA
J gene: TRBJ1-5
V gene: TRBV4-3
clone size: once

CDR3 protein: CASSWGTGPRQPQHF
CDR3 DNA: TGTGCCAGCAGCTGGGGGACAGGGCCTCGGCAGCCCCAGCATTTT
D gene: TRBD1
J gene: TRBJ1-5
V gene: TRBV5-8
clone size: NA

CDR3 protein: CASSSIPTGDASNYGYTF
CDR3 DNA: TGTGCCAGCAGCTCGATACCTACAGGGGACGCGTCTAACTATGGCTACACCTTC
D gene: TRBD1
J gene: TRBJ1-2
V gene: TRBV7-3
clone size: NA

CDR3 protein: CASSTYTGVSNQPQHF
CDR3 DNA: TGTGCCAGTAGCACTTATACAGGGGTGAGCAATCAGCCCCAGCATTTT
D gene: TRBD1
J gene: TRBJ1-5
V gene: TRBV19
clone size: NA

CDR3 protein: CASNLPGQVEFYGYTF
CDR3 DNA: TGTGCCAGCAACTTACCGGGACAGGTCGAATTCTATGGCTACACCTTC
D gene: TRBD1
J gene: TRBJ1-2
V gene: TRBV2
clone size: NA

CDR3 protein: CASSPWDSSGNTIYF
CDR3 DNA: TGTGCCAGCAGCCCATGGGACAGCTCTGGAAACACCATATATTTT
D gene: TRBD1
J gene: TRBJ1-3
V gene: TRBV9
clone size: NA

CDR3 protein: CASRPALGNTEAFF
CDR3 DNA: TGTGCCAGCAGACCCGCCCTAGGGAACACTGAAGCTTTCTTT
D gene: NA
J gene: TRBJ1-1
V gene: TRBV5-4
clone size: NA

CDR3 protein: CSASSAAGNSYNEQFF
CDR3 DNA: TGCAGTGCTAGTTCGGCAGCGGGTAACTCCTACAATGAGCAGTTCTTC
D gene: NA
J gene: TRBJ2-1
V gene: TRBV20-1
clone size: NA

CDR3 protein: CASSLNRVYGYTF
CDR3 DNA: TGTGCCAGCAGCTTGAACCGAGTCTATGGCTACACCTTC
D gene: NA
J gene: TRBJ1-2
V gene: TRBV5-4
clone size: NA

CDR3 protein: CASSSGGIGDEQYF
CDR3 DNA: TGTGCCAGCAGCTCCGGGGGTATCGGCGACGAGCAGTACTTC
D gene: NA
J gene: TRBJ2-7
V gene: TRBV7-2
clone size: NA

CDR3 protein: CASSLSTGFEQYF
CDR3 DNA: TGTGCCAGCAGCTTAAGCACCGGTTTCGAGCAGTACTTC
D gene: NA
J gene: TRBJ2-7
V gene: TRBV7-2
clone size: NA

CDR3 protein: CASSFGQLPYNEQFF
CDR3 DNA: TGTGCCAGTAGTTTCGGACAGCTCCCCTACAATGAGCAGTTCTTC
D gene: NA
J gene: TRBJ2-1
V gene: TRBV19
clone size: NA

CDR3 protein: CASSLSRDAGSQYF
CDR3 DNA: TGCGCCAGCAGCCTAAGCCGGGACGCCGGATCGCAGTATTTT
D gene: NA
J gene: TRBJ2-3
V gene: TRBV5-1
clone size: NA

CDR3 protein: CASSEGQAGETQYF
CDR3 DNA: TGTGCCAGCAGCGAGGGACAGGCGGGCGAGACCCAGTACTTC
D gene: TRBD1
J gene: TRBJ2-5
V gene: TRBV5-8
clone size: NA

CDR3 protein: CASSLEVGGDGYTF
CDR3 DNA: TGTGCCAGCAGCTTAGAAGTAGGAGGCGATGGCTACACCTTC
D gene: NA
J gene: TRBJ1-2
V gene: TRBV7-9
clone size: NA

CDR3 protein: CASSPSGGSIQYF
CDR3 DNA: TGTGCCAGCAGCCCCTCGGGGGGGAGCATTCAGTACTTC
D gene: TRBD2
J gene: TRBJ2-4
V gene: TRBV9
clone size: NA

CDR3 protein: CASSWSDIQETQYF
CDR3 DNA: TGTGCCAGCAGTTGGTCAGATATTCAAGAGACCCAGTACTTC
D gene: NA
J gene: TRBJ2-5
V gene: TRBV6-2/TRBV6-3
clone size: NA

CDR3 protein: CASRLLAGVNTGELFF
CDR3 DNA: TGTGCCAGCAGGCTTCTAGCGGGGGTAAACACCGGGGAGCTGTTTTTT
D gene: TRBD2
J gene: TRBJ2-2
V gene: TRBV2
clone size: NA

CDR3 protein: CASSHGPETQYF
CDR3 DNA: TGTGCCAGCAGCCACGGGCCGGAGACCCAGTACTTC
D gene: NA
J gene: TRBJ2-5
V gene: TRBV4-2
clone size: NA

CDR3 protein: CASSIVKGAGSNQPQHF
CDR3 DNA: TGTGCCAGTAGTATAGTAAAGGGGGCTGGGAGCAATCAGCCCCAGCATTTT
D gene: TRBD1
J gene: TRBJ1-5
V gene: TRBV19
clone size: NA

CDR3 protein: CASNLGLAVYEQYF
CDR3 DNA: TGTGCCAGCAATCTCGGACTAGCTGTCTACGAGCAGTACTTC
D gene: TRBD2
J gene: TRBJ2-7
V gene: TRBV28
clone size: NA

CDR3 protein: CAGGDLDTQYF
CDR3 DNA: TGTGCCGGAGGGGATTTGGATACGCAGTATTTT
D gene: NA
J gene: TRBJ2-3
V gene: TRBV5-8
clone size: NA

CDR3 protein: CASSAGDATQYF
CDR3 DNA: TGTGCCAGCAGCGCGGGGGACGCGACCCAGTACTTC
D gene: NA
J gene: TRBJ2-5
V gene: TRBV9
clone size: NA

CDR3 protein: CASSQASGSTEQYF
CDR3 DNA: TGCGCCAGCAGCCAAGCCTCTGGTTCCACTGAGCAGTACTTC
D gene: NA
J gene: TRBJ2-7
V gene: TRBV4-3
clone size: NA